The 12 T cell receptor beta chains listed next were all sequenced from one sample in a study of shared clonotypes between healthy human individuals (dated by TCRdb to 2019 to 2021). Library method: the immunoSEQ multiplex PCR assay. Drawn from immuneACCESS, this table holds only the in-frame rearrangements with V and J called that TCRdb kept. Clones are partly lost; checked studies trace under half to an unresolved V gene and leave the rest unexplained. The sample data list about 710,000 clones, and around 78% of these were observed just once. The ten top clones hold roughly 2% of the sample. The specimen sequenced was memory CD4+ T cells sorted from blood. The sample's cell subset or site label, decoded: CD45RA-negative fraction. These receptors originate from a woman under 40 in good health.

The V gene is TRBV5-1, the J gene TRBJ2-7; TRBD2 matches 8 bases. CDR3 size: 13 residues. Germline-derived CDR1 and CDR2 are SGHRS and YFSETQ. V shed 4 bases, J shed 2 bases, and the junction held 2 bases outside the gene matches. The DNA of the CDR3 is TGCGCCAGCAGCACGGGAGGGGCCTACGAGCAGTACTTC. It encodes CASSTGGAYEQYF.

The CDR3 sequence: CASSLPSGTDTQYF. The DNA for the CDR3 is TGCGCCAGCAGCTTGCCTAGCGGCACAGATACGCAGTATTTT. The genes are TRBV5-1 and TRBJ2-3; a possible D gene is TRBD2 (6 bases). Trimming shortened V by 1 base and J by 1 base, and 7 bases separated the two germline ends. The CDR3 is 14 residues long. Germline CDR1 reads SGHRS; CDR2 reads YFSETQ.

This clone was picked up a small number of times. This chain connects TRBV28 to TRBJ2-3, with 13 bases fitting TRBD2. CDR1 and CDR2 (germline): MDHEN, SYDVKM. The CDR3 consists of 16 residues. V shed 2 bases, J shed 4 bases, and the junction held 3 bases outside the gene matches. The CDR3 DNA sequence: TGTGCCAGCAGTTTAGGACTAGCGGGAGATCCAGATACGCAGTATTTT. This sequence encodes CASSLGLAGDPDTQYF.

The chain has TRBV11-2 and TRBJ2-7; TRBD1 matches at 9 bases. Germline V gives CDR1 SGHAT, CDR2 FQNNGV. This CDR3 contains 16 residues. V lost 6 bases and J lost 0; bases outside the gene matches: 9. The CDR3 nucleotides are TGTGCCAGCAGTCAAACAGGGGGCTATCTCTCCTACGAGCAGTACTTC. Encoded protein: CASSQTGGYLSYEQYF.

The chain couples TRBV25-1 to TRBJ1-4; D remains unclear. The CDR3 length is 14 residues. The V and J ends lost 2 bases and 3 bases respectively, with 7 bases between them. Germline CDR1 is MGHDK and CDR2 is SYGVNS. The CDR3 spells CASSEGVSNEKLFF. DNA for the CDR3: TGTGCCAGCAGTGAAGGGGTGTCTAATGAAAAACTGTTTTTT.

The DNA of the CDR3 is TGTGCCAGCAGCGGGAGGCGGAACACCGGGGAGCTGTTTTTT. This gives the protein CASSGRRNTGELFF. The chain recombines TRBV11-2 with TRBJ2-2; a weak D match, TRBD2 (6 bases). Germline V gene data show CDR1 as SGHAT and CDR2 as FQNNGV. Trimming took 5 bases from V and 1 from J, leaving 8 bases between them. The length of the CDR3 is 14 residues.

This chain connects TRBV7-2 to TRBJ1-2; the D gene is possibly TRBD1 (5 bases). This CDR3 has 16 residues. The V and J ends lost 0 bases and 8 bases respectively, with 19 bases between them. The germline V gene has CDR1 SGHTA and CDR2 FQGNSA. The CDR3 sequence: CASSLARREGDQGYTF. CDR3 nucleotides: TGTGCCAGCAGCTTAGCCAGGAGGGAAGGGGATCAGGGCTACACCTTC.

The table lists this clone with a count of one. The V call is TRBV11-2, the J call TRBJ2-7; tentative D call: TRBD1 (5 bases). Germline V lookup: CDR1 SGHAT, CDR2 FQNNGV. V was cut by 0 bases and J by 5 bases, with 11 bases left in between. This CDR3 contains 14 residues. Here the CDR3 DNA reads TGTGCCAGCAGCTTAGATCAGCTGGGGCACGAGCAGTACTTC. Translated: CASSLDQLGHEQYF.

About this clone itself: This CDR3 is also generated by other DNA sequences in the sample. This CDR3 reads CASSPPSRETQYF. CDR3 DNA sequence: TGTGCCAGCTCACCACCGAGTAGGGAGACCCAGTACTTC. The J gene is TRBJ2-5, the V gene TRBV18; D gene uncertain. CDR3 length: 13 residues. Per germline, CDR1 KGHSH and CDR2 LQKENI. V lost 0 bases, J lost 5 bases, and 7 bases lay in between. Looking up the rest from reference TRBV18 and TRBJ2-5 gives the full variable domain: NAGVMQNPRHLVRRRGQEARLRCSPMKGHSHVYWYRQLPEEGLKFMVYLQKENIIDESGMPKERFSAEFPKEGPSILRIQQVVRGDSAAYFCASSPPSRETQYFGPGTRLLVL.

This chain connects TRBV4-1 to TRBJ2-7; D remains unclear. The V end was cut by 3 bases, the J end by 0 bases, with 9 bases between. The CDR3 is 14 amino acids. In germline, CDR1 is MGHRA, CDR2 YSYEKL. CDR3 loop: CASSQRPRSYEQYF. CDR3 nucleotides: TGCGCCAGCAGCCAGAGACCCCGCTCCTACGAGCAGTACTTC.

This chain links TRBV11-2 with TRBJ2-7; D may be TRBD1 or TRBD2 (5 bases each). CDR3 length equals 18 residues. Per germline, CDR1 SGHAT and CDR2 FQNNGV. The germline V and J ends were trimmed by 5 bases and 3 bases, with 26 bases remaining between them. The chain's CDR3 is CASSEYDYRGPPRYEQYF. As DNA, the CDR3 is TGTGCCAGCAGCGAATATGATTATCGGGGCCCTCCCCGCTACGAGCAGTACTTC.

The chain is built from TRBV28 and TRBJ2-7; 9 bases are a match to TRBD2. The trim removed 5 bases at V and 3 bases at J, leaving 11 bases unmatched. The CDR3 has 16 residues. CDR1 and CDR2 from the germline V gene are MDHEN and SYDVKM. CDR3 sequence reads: CASSSWASGKGYEQYF. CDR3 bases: TGTGCCAGCAGTAGTTGGGCTAGCGGGAAGGGCTACGAGCAGTACTTC.